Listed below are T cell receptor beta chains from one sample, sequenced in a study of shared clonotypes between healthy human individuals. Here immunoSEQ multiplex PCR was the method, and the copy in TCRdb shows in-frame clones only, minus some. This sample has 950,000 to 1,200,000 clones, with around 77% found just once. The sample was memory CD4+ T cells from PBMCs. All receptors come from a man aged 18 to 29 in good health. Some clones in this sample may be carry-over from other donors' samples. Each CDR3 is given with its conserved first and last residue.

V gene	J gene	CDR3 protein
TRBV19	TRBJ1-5	CASSISAIAPQHF
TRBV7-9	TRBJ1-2	CASSLGGGGSLRNYGYTF
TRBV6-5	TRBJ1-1	CASINRGLNTEAFF
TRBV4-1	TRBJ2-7	CASSQELTVEQYF
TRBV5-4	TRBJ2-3	CASSLGGRVRSTDTQYF
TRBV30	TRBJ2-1	CAWSGLAGNEQFF
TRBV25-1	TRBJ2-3	CASSDRTSGRADTQYF
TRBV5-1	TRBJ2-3	CASHNGPRDTQYF
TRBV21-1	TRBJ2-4	CASSDRVHRENIQYF
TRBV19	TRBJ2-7	CASSTVYRGRFYEQYF
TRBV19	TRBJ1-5	CASSIPLIYQPQHF
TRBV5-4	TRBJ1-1	CASSLESQGANTEAFF
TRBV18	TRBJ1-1	CASSPRNGLNTEAFF
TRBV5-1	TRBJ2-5	CASSPTGIGTQYF
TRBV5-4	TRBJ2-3	CASSLAVGGGWDTQYF
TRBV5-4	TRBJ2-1	CASSPSPGQSDNEQFF
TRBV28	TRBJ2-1	CASTPGAYNEQFF
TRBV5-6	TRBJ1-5	CASSLTVTSNQPQHF
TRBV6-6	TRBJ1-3	CASSGDSGNTIYF
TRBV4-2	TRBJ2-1	CASSQETAINNEQFF
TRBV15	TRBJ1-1	CATSRSGSTPQAFF
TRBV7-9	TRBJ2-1	CASSLAMTSGEQFF
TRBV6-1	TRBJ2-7	CASSDGGRITYEQYF
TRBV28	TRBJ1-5	CASSWELNQPQHF
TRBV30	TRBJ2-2	CAWSRGAEGELFF
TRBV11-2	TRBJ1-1	CASSFVGGSEAFF
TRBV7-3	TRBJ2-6	CASSLIPGSANVLTF
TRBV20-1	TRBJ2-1	CSGEPYNEQFF
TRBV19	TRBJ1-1	CASSYPRGEAFF
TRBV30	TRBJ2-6	CAWTSGANVLTF
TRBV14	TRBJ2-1	CASSQLLGWGSSYNEQFF
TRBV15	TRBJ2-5	CATSTGAHQETQYF
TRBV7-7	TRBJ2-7	CASSLGPSGTYEQYF
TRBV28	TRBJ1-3	CASSFSGNTIYF
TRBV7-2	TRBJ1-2	CASSLATGGRIYGYTF
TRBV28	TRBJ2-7	CVSSSPPGQGSGEQYF
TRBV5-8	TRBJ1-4	CATGDRVDFGSEKLFF